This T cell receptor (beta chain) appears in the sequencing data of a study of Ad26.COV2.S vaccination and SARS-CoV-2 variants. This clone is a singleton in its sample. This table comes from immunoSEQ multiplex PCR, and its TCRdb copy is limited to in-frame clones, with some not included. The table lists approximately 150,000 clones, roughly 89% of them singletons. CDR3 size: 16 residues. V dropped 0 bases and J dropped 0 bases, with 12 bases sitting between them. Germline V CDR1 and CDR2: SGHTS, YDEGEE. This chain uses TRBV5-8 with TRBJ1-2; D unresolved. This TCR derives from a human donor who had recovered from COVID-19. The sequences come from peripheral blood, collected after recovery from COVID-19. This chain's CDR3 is CASSLGDGPANYGYTF. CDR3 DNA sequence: TGTGCCAGCAGCTTGGGCGATGGCCCAGCTAACTATGGCTACACCTTC.